One sample yielded the 24 T cell receptor beta chains listed below, sequenced in a study of identical twins (dated by TCRdb to 2016 to 2017). The library was prepared using 5' RACE. The instrument given in TCRdb is Illumina HiSeq 2000. The public reads were reanalyzed by TCRdb: fastp trimming at Q25, MiXCR alignment, in-frame beta chains only. A single entry per CDR3 protein holds the most common genes and DNA from its merged rows. Counted in this sample were 500,000 to 650,000 distinct CDR3 sequences; about 7% of them appeared once. The ten largest account for about 1.6% of the sample. This same sample was also part of a study on yellow fever vaccine responses in identical twins.

Sequencing was done on a sample of PBMCs. Receptors originate from a woman aged 18-35 years in good health.

This clonotype occurred a few times. The rearrangement joins TRBV20-1 to TRBJ2-7; 9 positions match TRBD2. V trimming: 5 bases; J trimming: 9 bases; junction bases outside the gene matches: 8. The CDR3 runs 12 residues. Germline CDR1 and CDR2: DFQATT and SNEGSKA (reference sequence). CDR3 sequence (DNA): TGCAGTGCTGCCCCGGGACTAGCAGCGCAGTACGTC. This codes for CSAAPGLAAQYV.

Many counts were recorded for this clonotype. This chain connects TRBV29-1 to TRBJ2-4; 9 nucleotides agree with TRBD1. This CDR3 region has 15 residues. Germline V lookup: CDR1 SQVTM, CDR2 ANQGSEA. J lost 1 base, V lost 7 bases, and 8 bases had no gene match. The CDR3 DNA is TGCAGCGCCCTCGACAGGGGGAGGGCCAAAAACATTCAGTACTTC. Amino acid sequence: CSALDRGRAKNIQYF.

The sample holds a few counts of this clonotype. The CDR3 spells CASSTGHANYGYTF. The CDR3 DNA reads as TGTGCCAGCAGCACGGGACACGCTAACTATGGCTACACCTTC. The chain uses TRBV5-6 and TRBJ1-2; the D gene is possibly TRBD1 (6 bases). The CDR3 covers 14 residues. From germline, CDR1 is SGHDT and CDR2 YYEEEE. Trimming removed 4 bases from V and 0 bases from J, with 10 bases in between.

This clonotype turned up a few times. The J gene is TRBJ1-2, the V gene TRBV7-9, with unresolved D. Trimming left V 5 bases short and J 3 bases short, with 10 bases between. Germline lookup yields CDR1 SEHNR and CDR2 FQNEAQ (reference sequence). This CDR3 has 13 amino acids. CDR3 coding DNA: TGTGCCAGCAGCCCGCTCCCAGACTATGGCTACACCTTC. Amino acids: CASSPLPDYGYTF.

This clonotype was picked up a small number of times. The chain couples TRBV15 to TRBJ2-1; no definite D call. Trimming stripped 1 base from V and 7 bases from J, with 11 bases between. Per the germline V gene, CDR1 is LNHNV and CDR2 is YYDKDF (reference sequence). This CDR3 has 14 amino acids. The CDR3 DNA reads TGTGCCACCAGCAGAGCCAACGCAGGAAATGAGCAGTTCTTC. Its translation: CATSRANAGNEQFF.

Only a few counts were recorded for this clonotype. This sequence joins TRBV12-3 or TRBV12-4 and TRBJ2-3; TRBD2 agrees at 7 bases. The CDR3 consists of 16 residues. V shed 7 bases, J shed 0 bases, and the junction held 10 bases outside the gene matches. The DNA for the CDR3 is TGTGCCAGCACCCCCGGTCCGGGGGGAAGCACAGATACGCAGTATTTT. The encoded protein is CASTPGPGGSTDTQYF.

The count of this clonotype is one. Since a much larger clone is just one base distant, this may be a read error. This chain uses TRBV29-1 with TRBJ2-7; the match to TRBD2 covers 8 bases. The CDR3 is made up of 13 amino acids. V dropped 7 bases and J dropped 0; count of bases not matched to a gene: 5. Germline CDR1 reads SQVTM; CDR2 reads ANQGSEA. The CDR3 bases are TGCAGCGCTCCAGCGGGAGACTCCTACGAGCAGTACTTC. It is translated as CSAPAGDSYEQYF.

The chain uses TRBV3-1 and TRBJ2-2; 9 positions match TRBD2. The CDR3 is made up of 16 amino acids. CDR1 and CDR2 from the germline V gene are LGHDT and YNNKEL (reference sequence). Trimming removed 5 bases from V and 7 bases from J; junction bases left unmatched: 11. Here the CDR3 DNA reads TGTGCCAGCAGCTCTCCGACTAGCGGAGGGGGCGGGGAGCTGTTTTTT. This codes for CASSSPTSGGGGELFF.

This clonotype has only a few counts. The CDR3 DNA sequence: TGTGCCAGCAGCCAAGGTCCCGGGGACTACAATGAGCAGTTCTTC. Its protein is CASSQGPGDYNEQFF. The chain couples TRBV4-2 to TRBJ2-1, with D maybe TRBD2 (5 bases). The length of the CDR3 is 15 residues. V lost 1 base to trimming and J lost 3 bases, with 10 bases between them. Germline-derived CDR1 and CDR2 are LGHNA and YNFKEQ.

This chain links TRBV4-1 with TRBJ1-5, with D unclear. Per the germline V gene, CDR1 is MGHRA and CDR2 is YSYEKL. The length of the CDR3 is 13 residues. With 0 bases removed from V and 9 bases from J, the gap between germline ends came to 9 bases. CDR3 sequence: CASSQDAHAPQHF. CDR3 DNA sequence: TGCGCCAGCAGCCAAGATGCCCACGCGCCCCAGCATTTT.

This clonotype was recorded a few times. The chain recombines TRBV12-3 or TRBV12-4 with TRBJ2-7; D is possibly TRBD1 (5 bases). This CDR3 has 16 amino acids. Trimming cost V 5 bases and J 2 bases, with 19 bases left between them. The CDR3 region has the DNA TGTGCCAGCAGTCCCCAGGGTCGGCCCTCAACCTACGAGCAGTACTTC. Amino acid sequence: CASSPQGRPSTYEQYF.

In this sample, this clonotype turned up a few times. The V call is TRBV2, the J call TRBJ2-1; D is ambiguous. Trimming took off 10 bases at V and 1 base at J, with 11 bases between the two ends. Germline assignment: CDR1 SNHLY and CDR2 FYNNEI. The CDR3 is 13 amino acids. CDR3 nucleotides: TGTGCCACCTATCCGCGATCCTACAATGAGCAGTTCTTC. Its protein product is CATYPRSYNEQFF.

This clonotype was counted only a few times. The chain links TRBV12-3 or TRBV12-4 to TRBJ2-5; D unresolved. V lost 9 bases to trimming and J lost 5 bases, with 16 bases between them. The CDR3 length is 13 residues. The CDR3 bases are TGTGCCAGTACCCTCACCCCCACGGAGACCCAGTACTTC. Its translation is CASTLTPTETQYF.

This clonotype was seen ten or more times. The chain carries TRBV18 and TRBJ1-1, with D tentatively TRBD1 (6 bases). Trimming cost V 3 bases and J 1 base, with 9 bases left between them. CDR1 is KGHSH, CDR2 LQKENI, per germline. The CDR3 is 14 residues long. CDR3 loop: CASSPRGQNTEAFF. Here the CDR3 DNA reads TGTGCCAGCTCACCGCGGGGACAGAACACTGAAGCTTTCTTT.

This clonotype was seen many times. The gene calls are TRBV12-3 or TRBV12-4 and TRBJ1-1; D is undetermined. The ends were cut back, 6 bases at V and 1 base at J, with 9 bases in the middle. The CDR3 totals 13 residues. CDR3 amino acids: CASRLRENTEAFF. CDR3 sequence (DNA): TGTGCCAGCAGACTTAGGGAGAACACTGAAGCTTTCTTT.

This clonotype has a single count. At one end, the junction sequence differs from germline, possibly due to a read error. The rearrangement uses TRBV20-1 and TRBJ2-1; a weak D match, TRBD2 (5 bases). This CDR3 spans 12 amino acids. Germline lookup yields CDR1 DFQATT and CDR2 SNEGSKA (reference sequence). The CDR3 nucleotides are TGCAGTACTAGAGATACTTCTGGCGTGCAGTTCTTC. This codes for CSTRDTSGVQFF.

About this clonotype itself: The junction does not match germline at one end; this may be a read error. This rearrangement joins TRBV20-1 to TRBJ2-5; possible D gene TRBD1, 5 bases. Germline V lookup: CDR1 DFQATT, CDR2 SNEGSKA (reference sequence). CDR3 length: 12 residues. The CDR3 region is CSARGQGFSLNF. The CDR3 DNA reads TGCAGTGCTAGAGGGCAGGGATTTTCTTTGAACTTC.

There are many counts of this clonotype. The V gene is TRBV29-1, the J gene TRBJ2-7; 13 positions match TRBD2. This CDR3 has 15 residues. Trimming at V came to 1 base and at J to 7 bases, leaving 7 bases not matched to a gene. Looked up from germline, CDR1 is SQVTM and CDR2 is ANQGSEA. This CDR3 is CSVEGTSGRSNEQYF. The CDR3 DNA reads TGCAGCGTTGAAGGGACTAGCGGGAGATCGAATGAGCAGTACTTC.

V usage is TRBV20-1 and J usage is TRBJ2-3; TRBD1 is a possible D gene (5 bases). The V gene's germline CDR1 is DFQATT and CDR2 SNEGSKA (reference sequence). This CDR3 spans 18 amino acids. V lost 0 bases and J 4 bases, leaving 23 bases between the germline ends. CDR3 DNA: TGCAGTGCTAGAGATCCAGGGTCAGATGTTTTCTTCCCAGATACGCAGTATTTT. Translation gives CSARDPGSDVFFPDTQYF.

As to this clonotype: A read error may be the cause here, since a much bigger clone is one base away. The gene calls are TRBV5-1 and TRBJ2-1; TRBD1 matches 7 bases. The CDR3 is 15 residues long. J lost 6 bases, V lost 2 bases, and 8 bases had no gene match. Germline V gene lookup returns CDR1 SGHRS and CDR2 YFSETQ. CDR3 residues: CASSFNRHRGNEQFF. DNA for the CDR3: TGCGCCAGCAGCTTTAACCGGCACAGGGGCAATGAGCAGTTCTTC.

This clonotype showed up many times. J is TRBJ2-3 and V is TRBV11-2; D might be TRBD1 (6 bases). This CDR3 is 14 amino acids long. The germline CDR1 and CDR2 sequences are SGHAT and FQNNGV. Trimming pared 5 bases from V and 4 bases from J, leaving 13 bases between. CDR3 bases: TGTGCCAGCAGCCTCGGACAGCCGTCAGATACGCAGTATTTT. Residues: CASSLGQPSDTQYF.

This clonotype has at least ten counts. V usage is TRBV12-3 or TRBV12-4 and J usage is TRBJ2-1, with unresolved D. The length of the CDR3 is 14 residues. V was pared by 5 bases and J by 7 bases, with 15 bases between. CDR3 protein: CASSRPAPRNEQFF. In DNA form, the CDR3 reads TGTGCCAGCAGTCGTCCCGCCCCACGGAATGAGCAGTTCTTC.

This clonotype has just one count. The genes are TRBV27 and TRBJ2-1; TRBD2 aligns across 9 bases. Germline V CDR1 and CDR2: MNHEY, SMNVEV (reference sequence). The V gene end was trimmed by 7 bases and the J gene end by 6 bases; junction bases not matched to a gene: 7. This CDR3 has 14 amino acids. CDR3 sequence (DNA): TGTGCCAGCAACTTGGCGGGAGGGCCCAATGAGCAGTTCTTC. Encoded protein: CASNLAGGPNEQFF.

The chain recombines TRBV27 with TRBJ2-1; 8 nucleotides agree with TRBD2. Germline CDR1 is MNHEY and CDR2 is SMNVEV (reference sequence). The V and J ends lost 2 bases and 9 bases, in that order; junction bases with no gene match: 9. CDR3 length: 15 residues. The CDR3 bases are TGTGCCAGCAGTTTAGTAGCGGGAATGCTGGGTGAGCAGTTCTTC. Translated: CASSLVAGMLGEQFF.